This T cell receptor (beta chain) was found in a study of T cells in Graves' hyperthyroidism and ophthalmopathy. Study outcomes and limitations: Ophthalmopathy was distinguished from stable hyperthyroidism by 13 V-J signatures. A median around six months before onset, the model predicted ophthalmopathy. Blood also held most thyroid clonotypes expanded beyond 0.001.

Absent ophthalmopathy progression within 18 months defined stable Graves' hyperthyroidism. Comments on this clonotype: Its antigen is not known.

V lost 4 bases and J lost 6, with 10 bases in between. CDR3 length: 12 residues. Germline V gives CDR1 ENHRY, CDR2 SYGVKD. Amplification yielded TCR beta CDR3 regions, with RNA transcripts as the source. With the HTBI primer set, the TCR CDR3 went through a first round of RT-PCR. TCRdb ran MiXCR on the multiplex PCR reads and lists one entry per CDR3 protein. Of 250,000 to 350,000 distinct CDR3 sequences listed, roughly 15% are singletons. The genes are TRBV10-3 and TRBJ2-7; perhaps TRBD1 as D (6 bases). The sequence was collected from a man younger than 45 with Graves' hyperthyroidism. Sequenced sample: blood. The CDR3 loop reads CAISAEQGEQYF. DNA of the CDR3: TGTGCCATCAGTGCGGAACAGGGCGAGCAGTACTTC.